This TCR beta chain is from a study of Graves' ophthalmopathy and Graves' hyperthyroidism. V shed 6 bases and J 1 base; nucleotides not matched to a gene: 5. The CDR3 runs 14 residues. Patients were excluded if they had other autoimmune diseases or uncontrolled infections, and likewise if pregnancy or lactation applied. Findings and caveats of the study: Most expanded clonotypes in thyroid above 0.001 frequency also showed up in blood.

This clonotype was observed at least ten times. The target antigen is unknown. TCR beta CDR3 amplification used RNA transcripts. The library came from an HTBI-primed first-round RT-PCR and a second-round multiplex PCR. MiXCR, run by TCRdb on the multiplex PCR reads, gives a single entry per CDR3 protein. The sample has hundreds of thousands of distinct CDR3 sequences; about 20% are singletons. Sequenced input: peripheral blood. This chain uses TRBV12-3 or TRBV12-4 with TRBJ1-1, with 7 nucleotides matching TRBD1. The TCR was taken from a woman aged 18 to 35 with stable Graves' hyperthyroidism. Some clones in this sample may be carry-over from other donors' samples. CDR3 sequence reads: CASRPDRANTEAFF. The CDR3 nucleotides are TGTGCCAGCAGGCCCGACAGGGCGAACACTGAAGCTTTCTTT.